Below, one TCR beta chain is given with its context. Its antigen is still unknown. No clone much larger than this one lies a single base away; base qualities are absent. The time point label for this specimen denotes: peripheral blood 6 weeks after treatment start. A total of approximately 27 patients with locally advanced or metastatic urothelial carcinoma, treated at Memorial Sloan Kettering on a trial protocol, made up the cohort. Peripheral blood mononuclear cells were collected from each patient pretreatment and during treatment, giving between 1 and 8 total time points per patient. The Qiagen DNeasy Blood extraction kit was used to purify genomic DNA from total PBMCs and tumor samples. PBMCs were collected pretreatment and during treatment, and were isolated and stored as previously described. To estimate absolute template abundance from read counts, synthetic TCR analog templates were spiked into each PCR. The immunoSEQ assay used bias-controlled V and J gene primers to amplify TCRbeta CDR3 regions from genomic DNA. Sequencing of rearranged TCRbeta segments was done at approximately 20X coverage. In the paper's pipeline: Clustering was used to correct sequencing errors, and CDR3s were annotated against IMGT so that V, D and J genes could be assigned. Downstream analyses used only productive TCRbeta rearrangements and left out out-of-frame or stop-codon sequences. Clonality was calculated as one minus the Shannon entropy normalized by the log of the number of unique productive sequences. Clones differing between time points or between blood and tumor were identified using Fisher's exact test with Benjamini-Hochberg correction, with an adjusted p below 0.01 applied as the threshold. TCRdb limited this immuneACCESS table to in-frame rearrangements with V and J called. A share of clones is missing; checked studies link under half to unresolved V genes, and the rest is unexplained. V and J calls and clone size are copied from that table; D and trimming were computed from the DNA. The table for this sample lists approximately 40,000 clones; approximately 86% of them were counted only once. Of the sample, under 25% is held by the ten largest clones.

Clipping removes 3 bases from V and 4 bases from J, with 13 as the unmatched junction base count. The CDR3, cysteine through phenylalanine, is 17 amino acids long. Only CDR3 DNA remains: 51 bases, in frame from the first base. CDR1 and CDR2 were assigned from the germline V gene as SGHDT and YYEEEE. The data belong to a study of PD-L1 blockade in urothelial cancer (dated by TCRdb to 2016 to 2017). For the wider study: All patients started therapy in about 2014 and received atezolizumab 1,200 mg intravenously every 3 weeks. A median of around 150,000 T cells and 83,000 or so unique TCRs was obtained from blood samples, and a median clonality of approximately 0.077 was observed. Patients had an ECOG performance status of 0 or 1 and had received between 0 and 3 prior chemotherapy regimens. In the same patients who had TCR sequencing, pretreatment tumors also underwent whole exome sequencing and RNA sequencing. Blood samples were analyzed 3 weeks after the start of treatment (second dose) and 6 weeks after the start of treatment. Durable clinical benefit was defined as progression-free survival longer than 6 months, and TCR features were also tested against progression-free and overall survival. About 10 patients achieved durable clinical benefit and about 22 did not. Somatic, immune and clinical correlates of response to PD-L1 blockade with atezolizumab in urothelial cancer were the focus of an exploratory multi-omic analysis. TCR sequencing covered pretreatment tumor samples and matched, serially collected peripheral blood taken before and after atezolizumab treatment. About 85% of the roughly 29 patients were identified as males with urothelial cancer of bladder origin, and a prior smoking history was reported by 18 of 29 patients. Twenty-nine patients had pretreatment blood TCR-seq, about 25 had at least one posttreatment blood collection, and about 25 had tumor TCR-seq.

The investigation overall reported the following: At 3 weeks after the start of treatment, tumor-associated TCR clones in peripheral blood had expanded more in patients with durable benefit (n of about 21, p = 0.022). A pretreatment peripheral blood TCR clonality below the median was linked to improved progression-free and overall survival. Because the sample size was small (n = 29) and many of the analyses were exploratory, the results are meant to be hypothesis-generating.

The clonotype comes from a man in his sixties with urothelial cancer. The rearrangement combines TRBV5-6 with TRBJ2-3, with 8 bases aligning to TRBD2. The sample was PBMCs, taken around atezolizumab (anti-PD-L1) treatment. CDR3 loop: CASSSYWASGWADTQYF. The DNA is TGTGCCAGCAGCTCCTACTGGGCTAGCGGGTGGGCAGATACGCAGTATTTT.